This paragraph covers one T cell receptor beta chain sequence. Some clones are missing from TCRdb's copy, which holds only in-frame ones; the method was immunoSEQ multiplex PCR. The profile shows 50,000 to 70,000 clones, approximately 92% of them singletons. The data derive from a study of blood T cell repertoires in COVID-19. Trimming pared 3 bases from V and 2 bases from J, leaving 14 bases between. The CDR3 totals 15 residues. Germline V gene data show CDR1 as SEHNR and CDR2 as FQNEAQ (reference sequence). The V gene is TRBV7-9, the J gene TRBJ2-7; tentatively, D is TRBD2 (5 bases). The TCR comes from an elderly woman with active COVID-19. Sequencing was done on a sample of peripheral blood. The DNA for the CDR3 is TGTGCCAGCAGCTTTTCCCATTCCGGGGCCTACGAGCAGTACTTC. This gives the protein CASSFSHSGAYEQYF.